This T cell receptor beta chain was recovered during a study of human T cells and chemical hapten exposure (dated by TCRdb to the early 2020s). The study in broad terms: For sensitization, 2% DPC in acetone was applied to a 2 cm by 2 cm area of upper inner arm skin. Libraries were combined into a pool for sequencing, and differences in TCR yield between samples came mainly from small differences in library volumes within the pool. Patch testing was performed on the upper back with Finn chambers containing 0.01% DPC, and the patch tests were scored after 6 days according to International Contact Dermatitis Research Group standards. Throughout the roughly 24-week study period, patients were also given weekly therapeutic DPC doses on the scalp. Blood for TCR sequencing was provided by twenty-nine alopecia patients at one to four time points (pre-sensitization, 2, 6 and 24 weeks). The patient cohort, mostly female, included alopecia areata with under or over 50% scalp involvement, alopecia totalis and alopecia universalis. Blood was sampled from patients pre-sensitization (week 0) and at 2, 6 and about 24 weeks after DPC sensitization. This study followed changes in the peripheral blood TCR repertoire in vivo during primary and secondary sensitization of alopecia patients to the hapten diphenylcyclopropenone (DPC). The investigation overall reported the following: Repeated subsampling changed both the strength of the expansion versus patch-test correlation and the threshold at which that correlation became significant. All patients had alopecia, a presumed autoimmune disease, so their immune response might differ from that of healthy individuals. Patch test score correlated positively with the number of PT1 expanded TCRs, reaching significance at thresholds 8, 16 and 32 but not at 4. Significantly more large CDR3 similarity clusters were formed by expanded TCRs than by pre-sensitization or healthy control sets, consistent with antigen-driven responses. DPC sensitization did not change how many TCRs were above 1 in 1000 frequency, and no evidence was found of alterations in global repertoire structure.

Library method: RACE. The instrument given in TCRdb is NextSeq 500. Library preparation attached unique molecular identifiers to individual cDNA molecules for quantitative, reproducible TCR counting. For every blood RNA sample, sequencing covered both the TCR alpha and TCR beta chains. The original methods were these. A median of approximately 100,000 TCRs per sample was observed, with a range of about 23,224 to 700,000. The Decombinator software suite was used to annotate V, J and CDR3 in the TCR reads. To make PS versus PT1 abundance plots, every sample was subsampled to the same number of TCRs (28,000). TCRs were defined as expanded if absent before sensitization and observed at least eight times at the 2-week time point. The public reads were run again by TCRdb, first through fastp at Q25 and then through MiXCR, and only productive beta chains were kept. CDR3 protein duplicates are merged, each entry listing the most common genes and DNA. These V and J calls rely on TCRdb rather than the paper's analysis. The sample records about 80,000 distinct CDR3 sequences, more than 9% of which are singletons. 1.6% of the sample is taken by the ten largest.

There are a few counts of this clonotype. Its antigen target is currently unknown. Base qualities were left out, and no much larger clone turns up one base away. In light of the paper, this sample's time point label describes: patch test 2, 6 weeks after DPC sensitization. The treatment or condition tag for this specimen amounts to: therapeutic diphenylcyclopropenone sensitization with weekly scalp DPC. At each patch-test visit, blood was drawn before the patch test was applied. Patients were eligible if aged 18 to 70, diagnosed with alopecia and judged suitable for DPC therapy, and pregnant patients were excluded. Total RNA was extracted from unfractionated whole blood collected in Tempus Blood RNA tubes. CDR1 and CDR2 were assigned from the germline V gene as SGHTA and FQGNSA. The junction carries 10 bases between V and J, which are trimmed by 1 base and 2 bases respectively. The CDR3 has 15 amino acids, counting the end cysteine and phenylalanine. Left in the record is the CDR3 DNA by itself, 45 bases read in frame from the first base.

The sequencing used whole blood, collected in connection with sensitization to the hapten diphenylcyclopropenone (DPC). The sequence was obtained from a man between 18 and 29 years old with alopecia areata. Some clones in this sample may be carry-over from other donors' samples. This chain joins TRBV7-2 to TRBJ2-3, with the D segment identity uncertain. The DNA sequence is TGTGCCAGCAGCTTAGTTAGGCCGAACACAGATACGCAGTATTTT. Translated, it gives CASSLVRPNTDTQYF.